Each of the 4 T cell receptor beta chains below was sequenced from the same sample in a study of cytomegalovirus exposure and HLA in healthy donors. Repertoires were generated with immunoSEQ multiplex PCR, while TCRdb's copy carries only in-frame clones and drops some. The sample shows over 250,000 clones, approximately 83% of them seen only once. Material for sequencing was PBMCs. The receptors here all came from a woman aged 18-29 years in good health and CMV-seronegative.

V is TRBV12-5 and J is TRBJ1-1; D possibly corresponds to TRBD1 (5 bases). Trimming took 0 bases from V and 4 from J, leaving 12 bases between them. Germline V gene lookup returns CDR1 LGHNT and CDR2 FRNRAP. CDR3 length: 15 amino acids. CDR3 nucleotides: TGTGCTAGTGGTTTGGTACTCGGGGGGAGCACTGAAGCTTTCTTT. Translated: CASGLVLGGSTEAFF. Based on the CDR3 plus reference TRBV12-5 and TRBJ1-1, the full variable domain is DARVTQTPRHKVTEMGQEVTMRCQPILGHNTVFWYRQTMMQGLELLAYFRNRAPLDDSGMPKDRFSAEMPDATLATLKIQPSEPRDSAVYFCASGLVLGGSTEAFFGQGTRLTVV.

This clone occurred once. The chain employs TRBV27 and TRBJ1-1, with 8 bases identical to TRBD1. J lost 6 bases, V lost 6 bases, and 3 bases had no gene match. CDR1 is MNHEY, CDR2 SMNVEV, per germline (reference sequence). The CDR3 runs 12 residues. The DNA of the CDR3 is TGTGCCAGCAGCTTACAGGGGGCTGAAGCTTTCTTT. Translation gives CASSLQGAEAFF.

The gene calls are TRBV18 and TRBJ1-4; D gene uncertain. Germline V gene data show CDR1 as KGHSH and CDR2 as LQKENI. This CDR3 spans 15 amino acids. Trimming removed 0 bases from V and 7 bases from J, with 12 bases in between. Written as DNA, the CDR3 is TGTGCCAGCTCACCACCCTCCGGGGTCGGTGAAAAACTGTTTTTT. The encoded protein is CASSPPSGVGEKLFF.

The rearrangement uses TRBV7-9 and TRBJ2-3; no clear D gene. Per the germline V gene, CDR1 is SEHNR and CDR2 is FQNEAQ (reference sequence). Trimming pared 11 bases from V and 3 bases from J, leaving 6 bases between. The CDR3 loop spans 10 amino acids. CDR3 bases: TGTGCCCCACGGACAGATACGCAGTATTTT. Its protein product is CAPRTDTQYF. Based on the CDR3 plus reference TRBV7-9 and TRBJ2-3, the full variable domain is DTGVSQNPRHKITKRGQNVTFRCDPISEHNRLYWYRQTLGQGPEFLTYFQNEAQLEKSRLLSDRFSAERPKGSFSTLEIQRTEQGDSAMYLCAPRTDTQYFGPGTRLTVL.